This TCR beta chain was recorded in a study of TIL therapy for anti-PD-1-resistant metastatic lung cancer. Study context: Progressing patients received lymphodepletion, expanded TIL infusion and IL-2. Median tumor PD-L1 proportion score was 5.5% to 6.5%.

This was the immunoSEQ v3 assay. Sequencing used immunoSEQ multiplex PCR; TCRdb keeps in-frame clones, though not all of them. The table records approximately 53,000 clones, about 80% of them present only once. CDR1 and CDR2 (germline): LNHNV, YYDKDF (reference sequence). CDR3 length: 12 amino acids. V was clipped by 3 bases and J by 6 bases, with 8 bases between them. The time point is: pre-treatment sample, taken before nivolumab and TIL therapy. This chain joins TRBV15 and TRBJ2-5, with a weak D call TRBD2 (6 bases). This material consisted of blood, taken at baseline. The receptor comes from a woman between 25 and 80 years old with non-small cell lung cancer. The CDR3 loop reads CATSRREKTQYF. As DNA, the CDR3 is TGTGCCACCAGCAGGCGGGAAAAGACCCAGTACTTC.